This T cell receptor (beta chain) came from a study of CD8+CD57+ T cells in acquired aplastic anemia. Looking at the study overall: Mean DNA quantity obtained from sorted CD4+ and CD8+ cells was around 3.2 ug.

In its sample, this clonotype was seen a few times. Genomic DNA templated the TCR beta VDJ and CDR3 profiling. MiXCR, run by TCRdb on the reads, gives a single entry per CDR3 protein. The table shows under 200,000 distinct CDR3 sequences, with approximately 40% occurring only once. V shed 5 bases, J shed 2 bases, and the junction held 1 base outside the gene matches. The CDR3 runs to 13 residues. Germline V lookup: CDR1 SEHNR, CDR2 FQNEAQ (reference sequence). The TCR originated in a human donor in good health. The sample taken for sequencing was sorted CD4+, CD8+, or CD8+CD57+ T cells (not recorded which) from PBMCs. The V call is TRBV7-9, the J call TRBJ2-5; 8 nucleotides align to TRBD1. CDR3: CASSHRGQETQYF. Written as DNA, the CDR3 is TGTGCCAGCAGCCACAGGGGGCAAGAGACCCAGTACTTC.